This TCR beta chain was retrieved from a study of molecular identifiers for immune sequencing clone quantification. CDR3 length equals 15 residues. Deletions cut 5 bases from V and 0 bases from J, with 13 bases between. In germline, CDR1 is LNHDA, CDR2 SQIVND (reference sequence). TCRdb re-analysed the PCR reads in MiXCR, keeping a single row per CDR3 protein. Of about 640,000 distinct CDR3 sequences listed, 15% to 20% were seen once; the top ten hold 0.85%. The clonotype originates from a human donor in good health. Some libraries in this study had Jurkat cell RNA spiked in. The V gene is TRBV19, the J gene TRBJ2-5; D tentatively reads TRBD1 or TRBD2 (5 bases each). Source material: naive CD8+ T cells from blood, with Jurkat cell RNA spiked in. Subset noted: FACS-sorted CD8+CD4-CCR7+CD45RA+ naive T cells. The CDR3 DNA reads TGTGCCAGTAGTTGGGGGACGGCGGACCAAGAGACCCAGTACTTC. Its protein is CASSWGTADQETQYF.